Below, 25 T cell receptor beta chains from the same sample are listed, as sequenced in a study of T cell changes during pregnancy in multiple sclerosis. The repertoire was sequenced with immunoSEQ multiplex PCR; TCRdb's copy has only in-frame clones and lacks some. The sample contains 30,000 to 35,000 clones, 70% to 90% of which appear only once. This material consisted of CD8+ T cells from peripheral blood mononuclear cells, taken in the third trimester of pregnancy. Receptors originate from a female donor with multiple sclerosis, enrolled in a pregnancy study.

V usage is TRBV4-1 and J usage is TRBJ2-7, with D possibly TRBD1 on 7 matching bases. The CDR3 spans 15 residues. Germline V CDR1 and CDR2: MGHRA, YSYEKL. V was clipped by 2 bases and J by 4 bases, with 15 bases between them. The CDR3 sequence is CASSQNRAGGYEQYF. The CDR3 nucleotides read TGCGCCAGCAGCCAAAACCGGGCAGGGGGGTACGAGCAGTACTTC.

The V gene is TRBV2, the J gene TRBJ1-1, with D uncertain. The CDR3 totals 14 residues. CDR1 and CDR2 from the germline V gene are SNHLY and FYNNEI. V gave up 3 bases and J gave up 5 bases, with 13 bases separating them. CDR3 coding DNA: TGTGCCAGCAGTGAGGGTGGTGGAGGAACTGAAGCTTTCTTT. Translated: CASSEGGGGTEAFF.

This clone is labeled as medium-sized. No DNA is shown, since the ends of the CDR3 on it are uncertain; the CDR3 is the one TCRdb lists. The V call is TRBV4-3, the J call TRBJ2-2; the table gives TRBD2 as D, unverified against the DNA. Germline values: CDR1 LGHNA, CDR2 YSLEER. Counting both end residues, the CDR3 totals 15 amino acids. The CDR3 loop reads CASSQDGFGAGELFF.

The rearrangement links TRBV11-2 to TRBJ2-1; 8 bases align to TRBD2. Germline CDR1 and CDR2: SGHAT and FQNNGV. With 3 bases clipped from V and 4 bases from J, the junction kept 5 bases outside the gene matches. This CDR3 is built from 15 residues. CDR3: CASSLGGGPYNEQFF. The CDR3 nucleotides read TGTGCCAGCAGCTTGGGCGGGGGGCCTTACAATGAGCAGTTCTTC.

The gene calls are TRBV11-1 and TRBJ2-5; TRBD2 aligns across 8 bases. This CDR3 has 16 residues. CDR1 SGHAT and CDR2 FQDESV come from the germline V gene (reference sequence). The V segment lost 1 base and the J segment 5 bases; nucleotides outside the gene matches: 9. CDR3 DNA sequence: TGTGCCAGCAGCTTAGTTGACGGGGGGGCCCGGGAGACCCAGTACTTC. Translating gives CASSLVDGGARETQYF.

V gene TRBV15 combines with J gene TRBJ1-1; a possible D gene is TRBD1 (5 bases). Germline CDR1 and CDR2: LNHNV and YYDKDF (reference sequence). V lost 0 bases and J 5 bases, leaving 13 bases between the germline ends. This CDR3 has 15 amino acids. The CDR3 sequence: CATSRDDRVGTEAFF. For the CDR3, the DNA is TGTGCCACCAGCAGAGATGACAGAGTGGGGACTGAAGCTTTCTTT.

The chain links TRBV29-1 to TRBJ2-5; 13 bases are shared with TRBD2. This CDR3 comprises 16 residues. Germline loops: CDR1 SQVTM, CDR2 ANQGSEA. Unmatched junction bases numbered 8, after V lost 4 bases and J lost 3 bases. The CDR3 bases are TGCAGCGTTGCTGGGACTAGCGGGGACTCTAAAGAGACCCAGTACTTC. It encodes CSVAGTSGDSKETQYF.

The chain employs TRBV7-3 and TRBJ1-1; D is unclear. This CDR3 has 13 amino acids. CDR1 and CDR2 from the germline V gene are SGHTA and FQGTGA. V lost 2 bases and J lost 1, with 5 bases in between. The CDR3: CASSLSGNTEAFF. CDR3 DNA sequence: TGTGCCAGCAGCTTATCAGGGAACACTGAAGCTTTCTTT.

V is TRBV27 and J is TRBJ2-3; 13 nucleotides line up with TRBD2. The CDR3 contains 16 residues. Germline values: CDR1 MNHEY, CDR2 SMNVEV (reference sequence). Trimming removed 6 bases from V and 2 bases from J; junction bases left unmatched: 5. Here the CDR3 reads CASRMGTSGATDTQYF. The CDR3 DNA reads as TGTGCCAGCAGGATGGGGACTAGCGGGGCCACAGATACGCAGTATTTT.

This clone has only one observation. This chain joins TRBV2 and TRBJ2-7; 9 nucleotides line up with TRBD2. Germline V gene sequence: CDR1 SNHLY, CDR2 FYNNEI. Trimming cost V 7 bases and J 0 bases; bases outside gene matches: 7. The CDR3 runs to 15 residues. This CDR3 is CASMFSGGSSYEQYF. As DNA, the CDR3 is TGTGCCAGCATGTTTAGCGGGGGAAGCTCCTACGAGCAGTACTTC.

The genes are TRBV19 and TRBJ1-2; D is unclear. The length of the CDR3 is 15 residues. V lost 5 bases, J lost 4 bases, and 17 bases lay in between. Germline V lookup: CDR1 LNHDA, CDR2 SQIVND (reference sequence). CDR3 nucleotides: TGTGCCAGTAGTCTCGGACTGGGCATTCTCTATGGCTACACCTTC. It encodes CASSLGLGILYGYTF.

The chain carries TRBV27 and TRBJ1-2; TRBD1 agrees at 9 bases. Germline assignment: CDR1 MNHEY and CDR2 SMNVEV (reference sequence). The junction had 6 bases not matched to a gene; V was cut back by 6 bases and J by 7 bases. The CDR3 consists of 13 residues. The CDR3 DNA reads as TGTGCCAGCAGCCCCGGGACAGGGACTGGCTACACCTTC. Translated, it gives CASSPGTGTGYTF.

Only one count was recorded for this clone. The chain uses TRBV7-3 and TRBJ1-1; maybe TRBD1 (5 bases). The CDR3 contains 13 residues. Trimming pared 3 bases from V and 4 bases from J, leaving 9 bases between. Germline V gene data show CDR1 as SGHTA and CDR2 as FQGTGA. The CDR3 nucleotides read TGTGCCAGCAGCTTGACAGAACGCACTGAAGCTTTCTTT. As protein: CASSLTERTEAFF.

The chain employs TRBV5-6 and TRBJ2-7; no firm D call. Germline V gene lookup returns CDR1 SGHDT and CDR2 YYEEEE. This CDR3 region has 16 residues. Trimming shortened V by 1 base and J by 1 base, and 15 bases separated the two germline ends. CDR3 residues: CASSLNNNRLSYEQYF. In DNA form, the CDR3 reads TGTGCCAGCAGCTTGAATAACAACCGATTATCCTACGAGCAGTACTTC.

The rearrangement joins TRBV27 to TRBJ2-1, with 13 bases lining up with TRBD2. This CDR3 contains 19 residues. V shed 0 bases and J 2 bases; nucleotides not matched to a gene: 7. Germline loops: CDR1 MNHEY, CDR2 SMNVEV (reference sequence). The CDR3 loop reads CASSLSGLAGAGPYNEQFF. CDR3 coding DNA: TGTGCCAGCAGTTTATCAGGACTAGCGGGGGCGGGACCCTACAATGAGCAGTTCTTC.

The chain couples TRBV6-5 to TRBJ1-1; no definite D call. Trimming took 4 bases from V and 0 from J, leaving 9 bases between them. The CDR3 is made up of 14 amino acids. The germline CDR1 and CDR2 sequences are MNHEY and SVGAGI. CDR3 sequence (DNA): TGTGCCAGCAGTTTGTCCCAAATGAACACTGAAGCTTTCTTT. Translating it yields CASSLSQMNTEAFF.

J is TRBJ1-4 and V is TRBV10-3, with D possibly matching TRBD1 (5 bases). Germline V gene lookup returns CDR1 ENHRY and CDR2 SYGVKD. This CDR3 has 17 amino acids. Trimming took off 0 bases at V and 6 bases at J, with 17 bases between the two ends. CDR3 bases: TGTGCCATCAGTGAGTCGTCGTTGACAGTTCGGGATGAAAAACTGTTTTTT. Translating gives CAISESSLTVRDEKLFF.

The rearrangement uses TRBV10-2 and TRBJ2-2; D is undetermined. V was pared by 3 bases and J by 8 bases, with 10 bases between. The germline gives CDR1 WSHSY, CDR2 SAAADI. The CDR3 loop spans 13 amino acids. CDR3 sequence: CASSEVNLGELFF. CDR3 DNA sequence: TGCGCCAGCAGTGAAGTGAACCTAGGGGAGCTGTTTTTT.

In its sample, this clone was seen once. The V and J genes are TRBV7-9 and TRBJ2-1, with 11 nucleotides matching TRBD2. Trimming took 5 bases from V and 8 from J; bases not matched to a gene: 8. Germline V lookup: CDR1 SEHNR, CDR2 FQNEAQ (reference sequence). The CDR3 length is 15 residues. CDR3 in DNA: TGTGCCAGCAGCCCAACTAGCGGGGGATGGGATGAGCAGTTCTTC. The encoded protein is CASSPTSGGWDEQFF. The entire variable domain, with the rest obtained from reference TRBV7-9 and TRBJ2-1, is as follows: DTGVSQNPRHKITKRGQNVTFRCDPISEHNRLYWYRQTLGQGPEFLTYFQNEAQLEKSRLLSDRFSAERPKGSFSTLEIQRTEQGDSAMYLCASSPTSGGWDEQFFGPGTRLTVL.

This chain uses TRBV1 with TRBJ1-2; TRBD1 is the table's D call, not checked against the DNA. TRBV1 is assigned pseudogene status. The CDR3 has 18 residues. The CDR3 loop is CTSTSLALGQGGNYGYTF. The CDR3 DNA reads TGCACCAGCACCTCACTCGCCTTAGGACAGGGGGGAAACTATGGCTACACCTTC.

The chain recombines TRBV19 with TRBJ2-1; D possibly corresponds to TRBD2 (5 bases). This CDR3 region has 11 residues. In germline, CDR1 is LNHDA, CDR2 SQIVND (reference sequence). V shed 9 bases and J shed 9 bases, with 12 bases lying between them. The DNA of the CDR3 is TGTGCCAGCCTCCCCGAGGGTGAGCAGTTCTTC. This codes for CASLPEGEQFF.

V is TRBV5-4 and J is TRBJ1-1; D might be TRBD1 (5 bases). The CDR3 consists of 15 residues. Germline V lookup: CDR1 SGHNT, CDR2 YYREEE (reference sequence). The ends were cut back, 4 bases at V and 3 bases at J, with 16 bases in the middle. CDR3 sequence (DNA): TGTGCCAGCAGCCTACCGGGGGGACGGGACACTGAAGCTTTCTTT. It yields the protein CASSLPGGRDTEAFF.

This clone is a singleton in its sample. The chain employs TRBV15 and TRBJ1-5; D not certain. The CDR3 length is 15 residues. Germline CDR1 and CDR2: LNHNV and YYDKDF (reference sequence). Deletions cut 3 bases from V and 5 bases from J, with 14 bases between. The chain's CDR3 is CATSRSKGADQPQHF. CDR3 in DNA: TGTGCCACCAGCAGGTCCAAAGGCGCGGATCAGCCCCAGCATTTT.

Here the CDR3 reads CASSGLEGNTGELFF. The CDR3 DNA reads as TGTGCCAGCTCGGGATTGGAGGGCAACACCGGGGAGCTGTTTTTT. The chain employs TRBV2 and TRBJ2-2; D might be TRBD2 (6 bases). This CDR3 region has 15 residues. The germline V gene has CDR1 SNHLY and CDR2 FYNNEI. Trimming removed 8 bases at V and 2 bases at J, with 15 bases between.

The chain is built from TRBV9 and TRBJ1-2, with 7 bases fitting TRBD1. The CDR3 runs to 15 residues. Germline trimming cut 3 bases from V and 4 bases from J; bases unmatched to any gene: 9. Germline V CDR1 and CDR2: SGDLS, YYNGEE. In nucleotides, the CDR3 is TGTGCCAGCAGCGCTAGCCGGGACAGAGTCTATGGCTACACCTTC. Its translation is CASSASRDRVYGYTF.